The rows below give T cell receptor beta chains drawn from one sample of a study of beta chain features in type 1 diabetes. Profiling relied on immunoSEQ multiplex PCR, and the TCRdb table lists in-frame clones only, not all of them. The sample has just over 450,000 clones, roughly 30% seen once. Sequencing input: naive CD4+ T cells from blood. The receptors were sampled from a young man in good health. Both conserved end residues are part of each CDR3. Fields, in order: J gene, D gene, V gene, clone size, CDR3 protein, CDR3 DNA. A D gene is named only where the DNA matches it firmly. The size field is filled for only some rows; it gives once, few, many or a size class.

j_gene: TRBJ1-2
d_gene: -
v_gene: TRBV20-1
abundance: -
CDR3aa: CSAETYGYTF
CDR3nt: TGCAGTGCTGAGACCTATGGCTACACCTTC

j_gene: TRBJ2-7
d_gene: -
v_gene: TRBV29-1
abundance: -
CDR3aa: CSVSRGSYEQYF
CDR3nt: TGCAGCGTCAGTCGTGGATCCTACGAGCAGTACTTC

j_gene: TRBJ2-7
d_gene: -
v_gene: TRBV4-3
abundance: few
CDR3aa: CASSQDPGRGEDEQYF
CDR3nt: TGCGCCAGCAGCCAAGATCCTGGCAGGGGAGAGGACGAGCAGTACTTC

j_gene: TRBJ2-7
d_gene: -
v_gene: TRBV25-1
abundance: -
CDR3aa: CASSARVSAIEQYF
CDR3nt: TGTGCCAGCAGTGCTCGGGTATCGGCGATCGAGCAGTACTTC

j_gene: TRBJ2-3
d_gene: TRBD2
v_gene: TRBV7-3
abundance: few
CDR3aa: CASSEMGLAGFTDTQYF
CDR3nt: TGTGCCAGCAGCGAAATGGGACTAGCGGGATTCACAGATACGCAGTATTTT

j_gene: TRBJ2-3
d_gene: -
v_gene: TRBV7-9
abundance: -
CDR3aa: CASSTPRTAGTDTQYF
CDR3nt: TGTGCCAGCAGCACTCCAAGGACGGCGGGCACAGATACGCAGTATTTT

j_gene: TRBJ2-7
d_gene: -
v_gene: TRBV4-2
abundance: -
CDR3aa: CASSQGYLAYEQYF
CDR3nt: TGTGCCAGCAGCCAAGGTTACTTGGCCTACGAGCAGTACTTC

j_gene: TRBJ2-3
d_gene: -
v_gene: TRBV18
abundance: -
CDR3aa: CASSPGLKSTDTQYF
CDR3nt: TGTGCCAGCTCACCAGGGTTGAAGTCCACAGATACGCAGTATTTT

j_gene: TRBJ2-1
d_gene: -
v_gene: TRBV7-2
abundance: -
CDR3aa: CASSLPTRAAFEQFF
CDR3nt: TGTGCCAGCAGCTTACCGACTAGGGCAGCGTTTGAGCAGTTCTTC

j_gene: TRBJ2-3
d_gene: -
v_gene: TRBV4-1
abundance: -
CDR3aa: CASSQGLLGTDTQYF
CDR3nt: TGCGCCAGCAGCCAAGGACTACTGGGCACAGATACGCAGTATTTT

j_gene: TRBJ2-3
d_gene: TRBD2
v_gene: TRBV4-1
abundance: once
CDR3aa: CASSQDLAGGTDTQYF
CDR3nt: TGCGCCAGCAGCCAAGATCTAGCGGGAGGAACAGATACGCAGTATTTT

j_gene: TRBJ2-1
d_gene: TRBD2
v_gene: TRBV12-5
abundance: -
CDR3aa: CASGLVGIAGDNEQFF
CDR3nt: TGTGCTAGTGGTTTGGTAGGGATAGCGGGGGACAATGAGCAGTTCTTC

j_gene: TRBJ1-2
d_gene: -
v_gene: TRBV7-9
abundance: -
CDR3aa: CASSLIPANYGYTF
CDR3nt: TGTGCCAGCAGCTTAATCCCGGCTAACTATGGCTACACCTTC

j_gene: TRBJ2-1
d_gene: TRBD2
v_gene: TRBV30
abundance: few
CDR3aa: CAWRVRLAYNEQFF
CDR3nt: TGTGCCTGGAGAGTCCGACTAGCTTACAATGAGCAGTTCTTC

j_gene: TRBJ2-4
d_gene: -
v_gene: TRBV6-1
abundance: -
CDR3aa: CASSTLLVAKNIQYF
CDR3nt: TGTGCCAGCAGTACCCTACTGGTAGCCAAAAACATTCAGTACTTC

j_gene: TRBJ2-3
d_gene: TRBD2
v_gene: TRBV27
abundance: few
CDR3aa: CASGTSGFSTDTQYF
CDR3nt: TGTGCCAGCGGCACTAGCGGCTTCTCGACAGATACGCAGTATTTT

j_gene: TRBJ2-3
d_gene: TRBD2
v_gene: TRBV29-1
abundance: few
CDR3aa: CSVEASGRADTQYF
CDR3nt: TGCAGCGTTGAAGCTAGCGGGAGGGCAGATACGCAGTATTTT

j_gene: TRBJ1-2
d_gene: -
v_gene: TRBV6-5
abundance: -
CDR3aa: CASSYSFVGHGYTF
CDR3nt: TGTGCCAGCAGTTACTCGTTTGTGGGACATGGCTACACCTTC

j_gene: TRBJ2-1
d_gene: -
v_gene: TRBV4-3
abundance: -
CDR3aa: CASSQDGGNYLNEQFF
CDR3nt: TGCGCCAGCAGCCAAGATGGCGGGAATTATCTCAATGAGCAGTTCTTC

j_gene: TRBJ2-3
d_gene: -
v_gene: TRBV7-8
abundance: few
CDR3aa: CASSLNGPSTDTQYF
CDR3nt: TGTGCCAGCAGCTTAAACGGGCCTAGCACAGATACGCAGTATTTT

j_gene: TRBJ2-7
d_gene: -
v_gene: TRBV4-3
abundance: few
CDR3aa: CASSQDWKGGYEQYF
CDR3nt: TGCGCCAGCAGCCAAGATTGGAAGGGGGGCTACGAGCAGTACTTC

j_gene: TRBJ2-1
d_gene: -
v_gene: TRBV28
abundance: -
CDR3aa: CASSLVGSNNEQFF
CDR3nt: TGTGCCAGCAGTTTAGTCGGCAGCAACAATGAGCAGTTCTTC

j_gene: TRBJ2-5
d_gene: -
v_gene: TRBV30
abundance: few
CDR3aa: CAWSVGPQETQYF
CDR3nt: TGTGCCTGGAGTGTAGGCCCCCAAGAGACCCAGTACTTC

j_gene: TRBJ2-5
d_gene: -
v_gene: TRBV4-2
abundance: few
CDR3aa: CASSQGISQETQYF
CDR3nt: TGTGCCAGCAGCCAAGGAATCAGCCAAGAGACCCAGTACTTC

j_gene: TRBJ2-4
d_gene: -
v_gene: TRBV9
abundance: few
CDR3aa: CASSTQDRLAKNIQYF
CDR3nt: TGTGCCAGCAGCACCCAGGACAGACTAGCCAAAAACATTCAGTACTTC

j_gene: TRBJ2-1
d_gene: TRBD2
v_gene: TRBV9
abundance: few
CDR3aa: CASSVGLAGHNEQFF
CDR3nt: TGTGCCAGCAGCGTAGGGCTAGCGGGGCACAATGAGCAGTTCTTC

j_gene: TRBJ2-1
d_gene: TRBD2
v_gene: TRBV6-5
abundance: few
CDR3aa: CASSQGLAVPHQFF
CDR3nt: TGTGCCAGCAGTCAGGGACTAGCGGTCCCCCACCAGTTCTTC

j_gene: TRBJ1-2
d_gene: -
v_gene: TRBV23-1
abundance: -
CDR3aa: CASSRTGRAEGYTF
CDR3nt: TGCGCCAGCAGTCGAACGGGCAGGGCGGAAGGCTACACCTTC

j_gene: TRBJ2-1
d_gene: -
v_gene: TRBV5-4
abundance: -
CDR3aa: CASSPIHRDAYNEQFF
CDR3nt: TGTGCCAGCAGCCCAATACACAGGGACGCCTACAATGAGCAGTTCTTC

j_gene: TRBJ2-1
d_gene: -
v_gene: TRBV2
abundance: -
CDR3aa: CASGKGIYEQFF
CDR3nt: TGTGCCAGCGGCAAGGGGATCTATGAGCAGTTCTTC

j_gene: TRBJ1-5
d_gene: -
v_gene: TRBV30
abundance: few
CDR3aa: CAWSVGRDQPQHF
CDR3nt: TGTGCCTGGAGTGTAGGCAGGGACCAGCCCCAGCATTTT

j_gene: TRBJ2-3
d_gene: -
v_gene: TRBV29-1
abundance: -
CDR3aa: CSVLSGLEAQYF
CDR3nt: TGCAGCGTCCTTTCGGGCCTCGAGGCGCAGTATTTT

j_gene: TRBJ2-3
d_gene: TRBD1
v_gene: TRBV15
abundance: -
CDR3aa: CATSRMGQAGDTQYF
CDR3nt: TGTGCCACCAGCAGAATGGGACAGGCGGGAGATACGCAGTATTTT

j_gene: TRBJ2-4
d_gene: -
v_gene: TRBV29-1
abundance: few
CDR3aa: CSVGAGDIQYF
CDR3nt: TGCAGCGTTGGGGCCGGGGACATTCAGTACTTC